The 14 T cell receptor beta chains in this list originate from one sample, sequenced in a study of T cells in Graves' hyperthyroidism and ophthalmopathy. It was RNA transcripts that yielded the amplified TCR beta CDR3 regions. When the TCR CDR3 underwent first-round RT-PCR, the HTBI primer set was used. MiXCR, applied by TCRdb to the multiplex PCR reads, yields one record per CDR3 protein. Here the sample spans about 200,000 distinct CDR3 sequences, 15% to 20% being singletons. Sequenced: blood. The receptors come from a man aged 35 to 55 with Graves' hyperthyroidism.

This clonotype was seen a few times. The chain carries TRBV9 and TRBJ1-4; D not certain. Trimming left V 4 bases short and J 8 bases short, with 15 bases between. CDR3 length: 14 residues. Germline CDR1 SGDLS, CDR2 YYNGEE. This CDR3 is CASSQGSRGEKLFF. CDR3 nucleotides: TGTGCCAGCAGCCAAGGGTCCCGAGGGGAAAAACTGTTTTTT.

The chain joins TRBV11-2 to TRBJ1-3; the D gene is possibly TRBD1 (6 bases). This CDR3 comprises 16 residues. V dropped 1 base and J dropped 4 bases, with 14 bases sitting between them. CDR1 and CDR2 (germline): SGHAT, FQNNGV. CDR3 sequence reads: CASSLGTGLNGNTIYF. The CDR3 bases are TGTGCCAGCAGCTTAGGTACAGGGTTGAACGGAAACACCATATATTTT. Combining the CDR3 with reference TRBV11-2 and TRBJ1-3 gives the whole variable domain EAGVAQSPRYKIIEKRQSVAFWCNPISGHATLYWYQQILGQGPKLLIQFQNNGVVDDSQLPKDRFSAERLKGVDSTLKIQPAKLEDSAVYLCASSLGTGLNGNTIYFGEGSWLTVV.

The J gene is TRBJ2-2, the V gene TRBV7-3; D remains ambiguous. Between the trimmed V and J ends, which lost 4 bases and 1 base, there was a span of 16 bases. Germline CDR1 reads SGHTA; CDR2 reads FQGTGA. The CDR3 contains 17 residues. This chain's CDR3 is CASSSPPRTGNTGELFF. CDR3 DNA: TGTGCCAGCAGCTCACCACCCCGGACGGGGAACACCGGGGAGCTGTTTTTT.

This clonotype was detected a few times. The rearrangement uses TRBV19 and TRBJ1-1, with D perhaps TRBD1 (6 bases). CDR1 is LNHDA, CDR2 SQIVND, per germline (reference sequence). CDR3 size: 12 residues. V lost 6 bases and J lost 6, with 11 bases in between. CDR3 coding DNA: TGTGCCAGTAGCAACAGGGAATCTGAAGCTTTCTTT. This translates into CASSNRESEAFF.

In its sample, this clonotype was seen many times. V is TRBV11-2 and J is TRBJ2-4; D remains ambiguous. V was shortened by 3 bases and J by 5 bases, with 5 bases between the two germline ends. The CDR3 extends over 12 amino acids. Germline V gene lookup returns CDR1 SGHAT and CDR2 FQNNGV. The CDR3 coding sequence is TGTGCCAGCAGCTTCCAAGAAAACATTCAGTACTTC. This encodes CASSFQENIQYF.

The chain uses TRBV7-2 and TRBJ1-6, with 8 nucleotides matching TRBD1. The length of the CDR3 is 15 residues. In germline, CDR1 is SGHTA, CDR2 FQGNSA. The trim removed 5 bases at V and 6 bases at J, leaving 6 bases unmatched. The CDR3 DNA sequence: TGTGCCAGCAGCCCCAGGACAGGGTTTAATTCACCCCTCCACTTT. This sequence encodes CASSPRTGFNSPLHF.

This clonotype was seen ten or more times. This sequence joins TRBV11-2 and TRBJ2-7; 8 bases are shared with TRBD1. The germline V gene has CDR1 SGHAT and CDR2 FQNNGV. With 5 bases clipped from V and 7 bases from J, the junction kept 13 bases outside the gene matches. The CDR3 runs to 15 residues. This CDR3 is CASSPFGQGDYEQYF. CDR3 coding DNA: TGTGCCAGCAGCCCCTTCGGACAGGGTGATTATGAGCAGTACTTC.

This clonotype was seen ten or more times. V usage is TRBV20-1 and J usage is TRBJ2-1; 7 positions match TRBD2. The trim removed 5 bases at V and 2 bases at J, leaving 21 bases unmatched. The V gene's germline CDR1 is DFQATT and CDR2 SNEGSKA (reference sequence). The CDR3 sequence is 19 residues long. DNA of the CDR3: TGCAGTGCTCCCCCCATCGTGGCGGGGGTATGGTCTCCCTACAATGAGCAGTTCTTC. It specifies CSAPPIVAGVWSPYNEQFF.

CDR3 residues: CASSMGGGSNQPQHF. CDR3 nucleotides: TGTGCCAGTAGTATGGGGGGTGGTAGCAATCAGCCCCAGCATTTT. The chain links TRBV19 to TRBJ1-5; maybe TRBD1 (5 bases). V was cut by 3 bases and J by 0 bases, with 9 bases left in between. Germline CDR1 reads LNHDA; CDR2 reads SQIVND (reference sequence). The CDR3 has 15 amino acids.

The rearrangement uses TRBV12-3 or TRBV12-4 and TRBJ1-2, with TRBD1 matching 8 bases. Losses at the gene ends were 5 bases for V and 6 bases for J; bases not matched to a gene: 5. This CDR3 comprises 13 residues. CDR3 in amino acids: CASSQRTGNGYTF. The CDR3 nucleotides read TGTGCCAGCAGTCAAAGGACAGGGAATGGCTACACCTTC.

This clonotype was observed a handful of times. J is TRBJ1-4 and V is TRBV19; D gene unclear. CDR1 and CDR2 (germline): LNHDA, SQIVND (reference sequence). The CDR3 has 15 residues. V lost 5 bases and J 6 bases, leaving 16 bases between the germline ends. The DNA for the CDR3 is TGTGCCAGTAGTGATTATTCGGGCAGAGATGAAAAACTGTTTTTT. It encodes CASSDYSGRDEKLFF.

This clonotype was seen ten or more times. The gene calls are TRBV7-6 and TRBJ2-1; no reliable D call. CDR1 SGHVS and CDR2 FNYEAQ come from the germline V gene. The CDR3 is 17 amino acids. Trimming cost V 0 bases and J 0 bases, with 12 bases left between them. The CDR3 region has the DNA TGTGCCAGCAGCTTAGCCATCTATCAGGACTCCTACAATGAGCAGTTCTTC. Encoded protein: CASSLAIYQDSYNEQFF.

This chain joins TRBV19 and TRBJ1-1, with D perhaps TRBD1 (6 bases). CDR1 LNHDA and CDR2 SQIVND come from the germline V gene (reference sequence). The germline V and J ends were trimmed by 7 bases and 0 bases, with 12 bases remaining between them. The CDR3 spans 14 residues. CDR3: CASIAGQLNTEAFF. The CDR3, as DNA: TGTGCCAGTATTGCGGGACAACTGAACACTGAAGCTTTCTTT.

There are many counts of this clonotype. This CDR3 reads CSVDASPGPETQYF. The CDR3 nucleotides are TGCAGCGTTGATGCTTCTCCGGGTCCAGAGACCCAGTACTTC. The chain couples TRBV29-1 to TRBJ2-5; no definite D call. V lost 3 bases to trimming and J lost 4 bases, with 15 bases between them. The CDR3 has 14 residues. CDR1 is SQVTM and CDR2 is ANQGSEA in the germline V gene. Drawing the rest from reference TRBV29-1 and TRBJ2-5, the complete variable domain is SAVISQKPSRDICQRGTSLTIQCQVDSQVTMMFWYRQQPGQSLTLIATANQGSEATYESGFVIDKFPISRPNLTFSTLTVSNMSPEDSSIYLCSVDASPGPETQYFGPGTRLLVL.